This T cell receptor (beta chain) derives from a study of OX40 agonist ivuxolimab in advanced cancers. Study results and caveats: Low clonal expansion, among the lowest seen, marked partial responders at 0.1-3.0 mg/kg. CD8+ T cells (on average) carried more expanded clones than CD4+ T cells. Researchers did not determine the expanded peripheral T cells' antigen specificity.

Sequencing was performed with immunoSEQ multiplex PCR; in TCRdb, only in-frame clones are kept and a portion is missing. The table records tens of thousands of clones, 92% of them present only once. Losses at the gene ends were 3 bases for V and 8 bases for J; bases not matched to a gene: 2. Germline CDR1 MNHEY, CDR2 SMNVEV (reference sequence). This CDR3 comprises 14 residues. Worth noting for this clone: Its antigen is unknown.

The TCR sequence derives from an adult with an advanced solid tumor such as melanoma, head and neck, liver or kidney cancer. The V call is TRBV27, the J call TRBJ2-1; 12 bases are shared with TRBD2. The starting material was CD4+ or CD8+ T cells sorted from blood, obtained in a trial of the OX40 agonist ivuxolimab. As DNA, the CDR3 is TGTGCCAGCAGTTTCCTAGCGGGAGGGGATGAGCAGTTCTTC. This translates into CASSFLAGGDEQFF.